The T cell receptor beta chain described here comes from a study of beta chain features in type 1 diabetes. CDR1 is MGHDK and CDR2 is SYGVNS in the germline V gene. V was cut by 6 bases and J by 2 bases, with 13 bases left in between. The CDR3 covers 14 residues. Remarks on this clone: Its antigen is unknown.

Study observations and caveats: Diminished insertions and augmented deletions at VDJ junctions characterized type 1 diabetes patients. TCRB CDR3s were moderately but significantly shorter in Type 1 diabetes patients in all four CD4+ subsets.

The isolated RNA, all of it, was reverse transcribed, so expressed TCRB transcripts were what got sequenced. The table came from immunoSEQ multiplex PCR; TCRdb's copy has only in-frame clones and leaves some out. The table shows 900,000 or so clones, with roughly a sixth occurring only once. The sample consisted of naive CD4+ T cells from blood. The V gene is TRBV25-1, the J gene TRBJ1-1; D might be TRBD1 (6 bases). The TCR comes from a woman between 18 and 30 years old in good health. The CDR3 sequence is CASSTGPDNTEAFF. The CDR3 DNA follows: TGTGCCAGCAGCACAGGGCCCGATAACACTGAAGCTTTCTTT.